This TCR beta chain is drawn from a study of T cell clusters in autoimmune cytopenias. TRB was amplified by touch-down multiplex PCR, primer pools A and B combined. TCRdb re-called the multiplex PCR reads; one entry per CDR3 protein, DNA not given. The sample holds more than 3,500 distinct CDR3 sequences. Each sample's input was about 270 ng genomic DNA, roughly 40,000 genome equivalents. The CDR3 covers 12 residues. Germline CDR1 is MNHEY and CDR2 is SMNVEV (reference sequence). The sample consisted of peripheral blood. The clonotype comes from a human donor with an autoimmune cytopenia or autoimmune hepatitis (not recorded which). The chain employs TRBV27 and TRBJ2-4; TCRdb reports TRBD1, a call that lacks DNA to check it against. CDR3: CASSGQGNIQYF.